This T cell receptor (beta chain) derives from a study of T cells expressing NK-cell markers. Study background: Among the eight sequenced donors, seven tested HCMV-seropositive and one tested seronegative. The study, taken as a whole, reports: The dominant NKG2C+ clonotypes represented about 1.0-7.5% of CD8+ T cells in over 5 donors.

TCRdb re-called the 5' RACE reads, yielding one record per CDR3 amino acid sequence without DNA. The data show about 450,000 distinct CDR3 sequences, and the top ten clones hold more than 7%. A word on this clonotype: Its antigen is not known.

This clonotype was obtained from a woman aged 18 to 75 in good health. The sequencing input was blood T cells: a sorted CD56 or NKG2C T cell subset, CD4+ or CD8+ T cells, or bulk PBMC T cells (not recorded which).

The CDR3 here is CSVEGDGEQFF. The chain combines TRBV29-1 with TRBJ2-1; as DNA is missing, the TRBD1 call by TCRdb cannot be tested. This CDR3 is 11 amino acids long. Germline assignment: CDR1 SQVTM and CDR2 ANQGSEA.